The clone carrying this T cell receptor beta chain was seen at least ten times. TCR beta CDR3 regions were amplified from RNA. First-round RT-PCR with HTBI primers amplified the TCR CDR3 region. TCRdb re-called the multiplex PCR reads with MiXCR, one entry per CDR3 protein. The table lists about 640,000 distinct CDR3 sequences, approximately 14% of them singletons. The data derive from a study of T cells in Graves' hyperthyroidism and ophthalmopathy. Germline lookup yields CDR1 SQVTM and CDR2 ANQGSEA. The V end was cut by 8 bases, the J end by 8 bases, with 12 bases between. CDR3 length: 10 residues. The receptor was derived from a woman in her fifties or sixties with Graves' ophthalmopathy. The specimen sequenced was blood. V and J are TRBV29-1 and TRBJ1-2; D is ambiguous. CDR3 sequence (DNA): TGCAGCCCCCGCCTTGAGGGCTACACCTTC. Protein sequence: CSPRLEGYTF. Based on the CDR3 plus reference TRBV29-1 and TRBJ1-2, the full variable domain is SAVISQKPSRDICQRGTSLTIQCQVDSQVTMMFWYRQQPGQSLTLIATANQGSEATYESGFVIDKFPISRPNLTFSTLTVSNMSPEDSSIYLCSPRLEGYTFGSGTRLTVV.